The next 20 T cell receptor beta chains were all read from a single sample in a study of blood T cell repertoires in COVID-19. Profiled with immunoSEQ multiplex PCR; TCRdb holds only in-frame clones, not every one. The repertoire has roughly 300,000 clones, 80% to 90% of them found once; the top ten carry approximately 4%. Sequencing was done on a sample of PBMCs or T cells enriched from blood (not recorded which). The receptors derive from a middle-aged woman with acute COVID-19.

V and J are TRBV7-9 and TRBJ1-2; D unclear. The germline gives CDR1 SEHNR, CDR2 FQNEAQ (reference sequence). The CDR3 has 15 residues. Trimming removed 3 bases at V and 7 bases at J, with 18 bases between. The chain's CDR3 is CASSFSAQSISGYTF. CDR3 in DNA: TGTGCCAGCAGCTTCTCCGCCCAGTCCATCTCTGGCTACACCTTC. Filled out from reference TRBV7-9 and TRBJ1-2, the complete variable domain reads DTGVSQNPRHKITKRGQNVTFRCDPISEHNRLYWYRQTLGQGPEFLTYFQNEAQLEKSRLLSDRFSAERPKGSFSTLEIQRTEQGDSAMYLCASSFSAQSISGYTFGSGTRLTVV.

This chain joins TRBV19 and TRBJ1-4; 7 bases are shared with TRBD1. There are 16 residues in the CDR3. In germline, CDR1 is LNHDA, CDR2 SQIVND (reference sequence). V shed 10 bases, J shed 3 bases, and the junction held 14 bases outside the gene matches. The chain's CDR3 is CATKQGNDRSNEKLFF. The CDR3 nucleotides are TGTGCCACAAAACAGGGGAACGATCGTTCTAATGAAAAACTGTTTTTT.

The V call is TRBV13, the J call TRBJ1-2; 10 bases match TRBD1. Germline trimming cut 5 bases from V and 6 bases from J; bases unmatched to any gene: 9. CDR1 and CDR2 from the germline V gene are PRHDT and FYEKMQ (reference sequence). This CDR3 is 15 amino acids long. CDR3 nucleotides: TGTGCCAGCAGCATCGGGACAGGGGAACGGGATGGCTACACCTTC. As protein: CASSIGTGERDGYTF.

This chain's CDR3 is CASSGGPGVSNYGYTF. In nucleotides, the CDR3 is TGTGCCAGCAGTGGGGGTCCGGGGGTCTCAAACTATGGCTACACCTTC. The chain links TRBV6-1 to TRBJ1-2; weak D call: TRBD1 (5 bases). The CDR3 is 16 residues long. The V end lost 4 bases, the J end lost 2 bases, and 17 bases lay between the germline ends. The germline gives CDR1 MNHNS, CDR2 SASEGT.

This chain joins TRBV7-9 and TRBJ1-2; TRBD1 agrees at 11 bases. The CDR3 sequence is 16 residues long. J gave up 4 bases and V 1 base, and 5 bases lay outside the gene matches. Germline V gene sequence: CDR1 SEHNR, CDR2 FQNEAQ (reference sequence). CDR3 protein: CASSLGSGTGGYGYTF. As DNA, the CDR3 is TGTGCCAGCAGCTTAGGCTCCGGGACAGGGGGCTATGGCTACACCTTC.

This clone has a handful of counts. The V and J genes are TRBV6-2 or TRBV6-3 and TRBJ2-5; 8 nucleotides agree with TRBD2. The CDR3 totals 15 residues. Trimming took 2 bases from V and 4 from J; bases not matched to a gene: 6. Germline CDR1 and CDR2: MNHEY and SVGEGT. DNA of the CDR3: TGTGCCAGCAGTTACGGAGCTCTAGCGGGAGAGACCCAGTACTTC. It is translated as CASSYGALAGETQYF.

V gene TRBV6-2 or TRBV6-3 combines with J gene TRBJ2-3; TRBD2 matches 13 bases. The V gene end was trimmed by 0 bases and the J gene end by 3 bases; junction bases not matched to a gene: 12. The CDR3 contains 20 residues. The V gene's germline CDR1 is MNHEY and CDR2 SVGEGT. CDR3 coding DNA: TGTGCCAGCAGTTACTCGAGCCCGCTGGAGACTAGCGGGAGGACAGATACGCAGTATTTT. Translating it yields CASSYSSPLETSGRTDTQYF.

This clone was seen once. This chain uses TRBV3-1 (or the pseudogene TRBV3-2) with TRBJ1-1, with D hard to call. CDR3 length: 14 residues. V gave up 4 bases and J gave up 1 base, with 10 bases separating them. The germline gives CDR1 LGHDT, CDR2 YNNKEL (reference sequence). Here the CDR3 DNA reads TGTGCCAGCAGCCCCCGACACACGAACACTGAAGCTTTCTTT. Protein product: CASSPRHTNTEAFF.

This chain joins TRBV6-5 and TRBJ2-1; 9 nucleotides align to TRBD1. This CDR3 has 14 residues. Trimming cost V 8 bases and J 4 bases; bases outside gene matches: 6. The germline V gene encodes CDR1 MNHEY and CDR2 SVGAGI. The CDR3 here is CASYGQGTYNEQFF. The DNA for the CDR3 is TGTGCCAGCTACGGACAGGGGACGTACAATGAGCAGTTCTTC.

The rearrangement uses TRBV14 and TRBJ1-1, with D uncertain. This CDR3 has 13 amino acids. Germline CDR1 reads SGHDN; CDR2 reads FVKESK. V gave up 5 bases and J gave up 2 bases, with 9 bases separating them. CDR3 DNA: TGTGCCAGCAGCAGACACTTCAACACTGAAGCTTTCTTT. This encodes CASSRHFNTEAFF.

The rearrangement uses TRBV19 and TRBJ1-6, with 7 bases identical to TRBD1. This CDR3 region has 15 residues. The V gene end was trimmed by 7 bases and the J gene end by 3 bases; junction bases not matched to a gene: 6. Germline CDR1 LNHDA, CDR2 SQIVND (reference sequence). The DNA for the CDR3 is TGTGCCAGTACGAAGGGGGCTGTCTATAATTCACCCCTCCACTTT. It translates to CASTKGAVYNSPLHF. The whole variable domain, remainder taken from reference TRBV19 and TRBJ1-6, is DGGITQSPKYLFRKEGQNVTLSCEQNLNHDAMYWYRQDPGQGLRLIYYSQIVNDFQKGDIAEGYSVSREKKESFPLTVTSAQKNPTAFYLCASTKGAVYNSPLHFGNGTRLTVT.

The rearrangement joins TRBV4-2 to TRBJ1-5; tentatively, D is TRBD1 (5 bases). Trimming removed 1 base from V and 5 bases from J, with 12 bases in between. The CDR3 is made up of 15 amino acids. Germline V gene sequence: CDR1 LGHNA, CDR2 YNFKEQ. The CDR3 here is CASSQVLQEYQPQHF. CDR3 nucleotides: TGTGCCAGCAGCCAAGTTCTACAGGAATATCAGCCCCAGCATTTT.

This chain joins TRBV28 and TRBJ1-5; 11 bases line up with TRBD1. The CDR3 covers 18 residues. V was pared by 4 bases and J by 4 bases, with 12 bases of the junction left unmatched. Germline V gene sequence: CDR1 MDHEN, CDR2 SYDVKM. The CDR3 bases are TGTGCCAGCAGTTCGGGACAGGGGGGATATTTTTGGAATCAGCCCCAGCATTTT. Amino acid sequence: CASSSGQGGYFWNQPQHF.

The chain links TRBV5-1 to TRBJ1-4, with TRBD1 matching 10 bases. Germline V gives CDR1 SGHRS, CDR2 YFSETQ. CDR3 length: 16 residues. The trim removed 2 bases at V and 7 bases at J, leaving 8 bases unmatched. The CDR3 DNA reads as TGCGCCAGCAGCTTATCCCCCGACAGGGGGCCTGAAAAACTGTTTTTT. It yields the protein CASSLSPDRGPEKLFF.

This clone was found once. The chain's CDR3 is CASSYDGGRSYNSPLHF. CDR3 in DNA: TGTGCCAGCAGCTATGACGGGGGAAGGTCCTATAATTCACCCCTCCACTTT. The V gene is TRBV7-2, the J gene TRBJ1-6; D perhaps matches TRBD1 (5 bases). Germline V lookup: CDR1 SGHTA, CDR2 FQGNSA. The CDR3 spans 17 residues. Trimming removed 4 bases at V and 1 base at J, with 14 bases between.

This clone appeared a single time. V and J are TRBV18 and TRBJ1-4; D not resolved. Trimming shortened V by 6 bases and J by 5 bases, and 16 bases separated the two germline ends. The CDR3 consists of 15 residues. In germline, CDR1 is KGHSH, CDR2 LQKENI. For the CDR3, the DNA is TGTGCCAGCTCGCGCCTTAAAACTCAAAATGAAAAACTGTTTTTT. Its protein product is CASSRLKTQNEKLFF.

The chain uses TRBV5-6 and TRBJ1-1, with D possibly being TRBD1 (6 bases). CDR1 and CDR2 from the germline V gene are SGHDT and YYEEEE. The CDR3 contains 13 residues. Trimming pared 4 bases from V and 0 bases from J, leaving 7 bases between. This chain's CDR3 is CASSQGMNTEAFF. The CDR3 bases are TGTGCCAGCAGCCAGGGGATGAACACTGAAGCTTTCTTT.

The rearrangement joins TRBV6-5 to TRBJ1-1; 9 bases align to TRBD1. V dropped 4 bases and J dropped 7; count of bases not matched to a gene: 4. There are 13 residues in the CDR3. From germline, CDR1 is MNHEY and CDR2 SVGAGI. CDR3 DNA: TGTGCCAGCAGTTTACAGGGGGCTATTGAAGCTTTCTTT. This gives the protein CASSLQGAIEAFF.

This rearrangement joins TRBV3-1 (or the pseudogene TRBV3-2) to TRBJ1-3, with 8 nucleotides matching TRBD1. V shed 1 base, J shed 3 bases, and the junction held 2 bases outside the gene matches. CDR3 length: 15 residues. Germline CDR1 and CDR2: LGHDT and YNNKEL (reference sequence). The CDR3 sequence is CASSQVDRGGNTIYF. The CDR3 nucleotides are TGTGCCAGCAGCCAAGTCGACAGGGGTGGAAACACCATATATTTT.

The chain recombines TRBV6-5 with TRBJ2-1, with D perhaps matching TRBD1 (6 bases). The germline gives CDR1 MNHEY, CDR2 SVGAGI. The CDR3 has 15 amino acids. Trimming removed 7 bases from V and 2 bases from J, with 15 bases in between. CDR3 DNA sequence: TGTGCCAGCACCGGTAGGCAGGGGCCCTACAATGAGCAGTTCTTC. Translated, it gives CASTGRQGPYNEQFF.